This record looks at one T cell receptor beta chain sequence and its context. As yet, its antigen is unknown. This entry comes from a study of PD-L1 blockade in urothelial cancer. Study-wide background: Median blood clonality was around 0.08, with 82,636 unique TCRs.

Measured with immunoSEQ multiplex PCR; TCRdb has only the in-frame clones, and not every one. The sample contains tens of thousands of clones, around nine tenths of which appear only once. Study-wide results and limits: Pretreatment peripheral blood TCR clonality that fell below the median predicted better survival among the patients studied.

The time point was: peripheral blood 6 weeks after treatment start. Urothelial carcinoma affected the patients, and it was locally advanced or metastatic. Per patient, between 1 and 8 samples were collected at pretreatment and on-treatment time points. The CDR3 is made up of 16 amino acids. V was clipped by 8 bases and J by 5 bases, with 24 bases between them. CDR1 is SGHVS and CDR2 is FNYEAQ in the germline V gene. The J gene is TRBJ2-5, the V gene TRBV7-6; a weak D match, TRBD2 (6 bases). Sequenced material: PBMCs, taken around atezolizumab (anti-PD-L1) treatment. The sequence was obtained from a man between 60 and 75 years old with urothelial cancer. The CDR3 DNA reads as TGTGCCAGCTCTTACCAGGGAAGGGCGGGGCACGAGACCCAGTACTTC. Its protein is CASSYQGRAGHETQYF. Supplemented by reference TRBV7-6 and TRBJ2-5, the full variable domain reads GAGVSQSPRYKVTKRGQDVALRCDPISGHVSLYWYRQALGQGPEFLTYFNYEAQQDKSGLPNDRFSAERPEGSISTLTIQRTEQRDSAMYRCASSYQGRAGHETQYFGPGTRLLVL.